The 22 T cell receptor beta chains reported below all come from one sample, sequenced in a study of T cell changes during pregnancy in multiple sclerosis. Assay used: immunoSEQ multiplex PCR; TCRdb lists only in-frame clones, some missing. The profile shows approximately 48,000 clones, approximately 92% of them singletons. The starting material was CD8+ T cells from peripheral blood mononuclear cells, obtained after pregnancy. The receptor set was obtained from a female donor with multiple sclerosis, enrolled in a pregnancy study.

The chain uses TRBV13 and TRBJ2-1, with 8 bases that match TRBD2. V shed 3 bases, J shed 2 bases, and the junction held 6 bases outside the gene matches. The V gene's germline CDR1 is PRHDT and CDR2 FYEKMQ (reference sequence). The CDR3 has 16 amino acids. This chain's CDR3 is CASSFGREDPYNEQFF. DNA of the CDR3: TGTGCCAGCAGCTTCGGGCGGGAGGACCCCTACAATGAGCAGTTCTTC.

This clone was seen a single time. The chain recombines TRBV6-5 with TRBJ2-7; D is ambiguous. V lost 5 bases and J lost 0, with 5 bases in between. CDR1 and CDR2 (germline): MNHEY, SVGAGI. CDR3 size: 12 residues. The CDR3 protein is CASSRDSYEQYF. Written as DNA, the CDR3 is TGTGCCAGCAGTCGAGACTCCTACGAGCAGTACTTC.

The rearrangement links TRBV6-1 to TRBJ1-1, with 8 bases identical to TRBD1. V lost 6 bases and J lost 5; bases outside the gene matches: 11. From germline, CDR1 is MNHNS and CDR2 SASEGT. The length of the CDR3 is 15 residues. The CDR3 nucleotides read TGTGCCAGCAGGACCCCGGACAGGGTGGTGACTGAAGCTTTCTTT. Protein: CASRTPDRVVTEAFF.

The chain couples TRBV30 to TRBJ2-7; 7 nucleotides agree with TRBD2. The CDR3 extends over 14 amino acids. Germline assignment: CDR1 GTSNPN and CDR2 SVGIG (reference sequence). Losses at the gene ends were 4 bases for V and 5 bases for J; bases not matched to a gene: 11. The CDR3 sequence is CAWMSGAGTNEQYF. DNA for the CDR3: TGTGCCTGGATGTCGGGAGCGGGGACCAACGAGCAGTACTTC. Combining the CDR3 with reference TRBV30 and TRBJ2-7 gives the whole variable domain SQTIHQWPATLVQPVGSPLSLECTVEGTSNPNLYWYRQAAGRGLQLLFYSVGIGQISSEVPQNLSASRPQDRQFILSSKKLLLSDSGFYLCAWMSGAGTNEQYFGPGTRLTVT.

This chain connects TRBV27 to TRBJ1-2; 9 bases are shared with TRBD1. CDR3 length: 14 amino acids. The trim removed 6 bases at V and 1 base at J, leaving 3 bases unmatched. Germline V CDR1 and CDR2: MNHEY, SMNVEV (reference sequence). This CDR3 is CASRGQGYNYGYTF. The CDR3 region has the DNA TGTGCCAGCAGGGGACAGGGTTATAACTATGGCTACACCTTC.

CDR3 bases: TGTGCCAGCAGCTTAGAAAGAAGTATTCCGGACAGGGGGCAGGAGAACTATGGCTACACCTTC. This sequence encodes CASSLERSIPDRGQENYGYTF. The gene calls are TRBV13 and TRBJ1-2; 11 bases line up with TRBD1. The trim removed 1 base at V and 2 bases at J, leaving 18 bases unmatched. This CDR3 contains 21 residues. Germline assignment: CDR1 PRHDT and CDR2 FYEKMQ (reference sequence).

The CDR3 DNA is TGCGCCAGCAGCCAAGATGTGGCGGGACTTAATGAAAAACTGTTTTTT. Translation gives CASSQDVAGLNEKLFF. The chain couples TRBV4-1 to TRBJ1-4; D possibly corresponds to TRBD1 (5 bases). Trimming pared 0 bases from V and 4 bases from J, leaving 12 bases between. Germline V gives CDR1 MGHRA, CDR2 YSYEKL. The CDR3 contains 16 residues.

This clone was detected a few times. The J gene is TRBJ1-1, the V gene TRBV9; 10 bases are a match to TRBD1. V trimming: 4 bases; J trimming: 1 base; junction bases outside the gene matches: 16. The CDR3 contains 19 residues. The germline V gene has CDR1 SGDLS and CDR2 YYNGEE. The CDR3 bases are TGTGCCAGCAGCCCCCTTGGGCGACAGGGGGCGACTCCGAACACTGAAGCTTTCTTT. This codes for CASSPLGRQGATPNTEAFF.

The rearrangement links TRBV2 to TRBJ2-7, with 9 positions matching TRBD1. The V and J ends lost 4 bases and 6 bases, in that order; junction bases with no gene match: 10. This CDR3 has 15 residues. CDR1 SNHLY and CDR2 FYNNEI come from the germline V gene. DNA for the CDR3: TGTGCCAGCAGTGCCGCCGGGACAGGGAGATCCGAGCAGTACTTC. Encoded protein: CASSAAGTGRSEQYF.

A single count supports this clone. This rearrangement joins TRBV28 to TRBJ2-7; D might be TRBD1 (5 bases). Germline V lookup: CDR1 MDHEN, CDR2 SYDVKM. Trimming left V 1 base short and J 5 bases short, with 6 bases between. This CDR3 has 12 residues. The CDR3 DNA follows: TGTGCCAGCAGTTTATCAGGGAACGAGCAGTACTTC. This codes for CASSLSGNEQYF.

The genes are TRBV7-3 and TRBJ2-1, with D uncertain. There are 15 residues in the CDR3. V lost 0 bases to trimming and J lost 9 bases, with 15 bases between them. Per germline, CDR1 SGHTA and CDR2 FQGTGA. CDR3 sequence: CASSLTSIAPREQFF. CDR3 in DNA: TGTGCCAGCAGCTTAACGAGTATAGCCCCGCGTGAGCAGTTCTTC. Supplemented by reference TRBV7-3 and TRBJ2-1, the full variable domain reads GAGVSQTPSNKVTEKGKYVELRCDPISGHTALYWYRQSLGQGPEFLIYFQGTGAADDSGLPNDRFFAVRPEGSVSTLKIQRTERGDSAVYLCASSLTSIAPREQFFGPGTRLTVL.

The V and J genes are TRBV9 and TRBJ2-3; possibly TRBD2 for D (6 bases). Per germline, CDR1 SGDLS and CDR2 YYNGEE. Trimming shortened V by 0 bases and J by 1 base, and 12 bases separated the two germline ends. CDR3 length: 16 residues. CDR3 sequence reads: CASSVEGRDGTDTQYF. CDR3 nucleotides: TGTGCCAGCAGCGTAGAGGGGCGGGACGGCACAGATACGCAGTATTTT.

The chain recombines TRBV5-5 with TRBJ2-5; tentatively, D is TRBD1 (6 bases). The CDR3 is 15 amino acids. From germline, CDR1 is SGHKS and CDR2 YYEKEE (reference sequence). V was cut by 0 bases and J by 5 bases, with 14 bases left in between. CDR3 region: CASSLGGGIWETQYF. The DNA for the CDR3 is TGTGCCAGCAGCTTGGGAGGGGGAATATGGGAGACCCAGTACTTC.

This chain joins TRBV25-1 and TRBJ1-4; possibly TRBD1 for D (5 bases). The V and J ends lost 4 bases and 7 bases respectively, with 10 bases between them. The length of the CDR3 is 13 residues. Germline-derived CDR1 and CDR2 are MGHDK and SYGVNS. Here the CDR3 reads CASSGGTGEKLFF. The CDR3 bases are TGTGCCAGCAGTGGAGGGACTGGTGAAAAACTGTTTTTT.

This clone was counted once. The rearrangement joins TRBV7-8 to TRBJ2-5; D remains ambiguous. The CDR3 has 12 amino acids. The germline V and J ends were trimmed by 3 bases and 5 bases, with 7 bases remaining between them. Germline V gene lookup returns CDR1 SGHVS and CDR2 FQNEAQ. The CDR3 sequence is CASSFPLETQYF. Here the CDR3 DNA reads TGTGCCAGCAGCTTTCCCCTCGAGACCCAGTACTTC.

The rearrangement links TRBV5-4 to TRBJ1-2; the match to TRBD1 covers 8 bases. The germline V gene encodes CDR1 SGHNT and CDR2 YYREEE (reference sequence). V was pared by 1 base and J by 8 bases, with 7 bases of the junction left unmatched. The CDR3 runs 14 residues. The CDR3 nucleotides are TGTGCCAGCAGCTTGTGGGAGGACAGGGTCGGCTACACCTTC. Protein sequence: CASSLWEDRVGYTF. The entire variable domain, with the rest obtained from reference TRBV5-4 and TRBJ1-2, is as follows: ETGVTQSPTHLIKTRGQQVTLRCSSQSGHNTVSWYQQALGQGPQFIFQYYREEENGRGNFPPRFSGLQFPNYSSELNVNALELDDSALYLCASSLWEDRVGYTFGSGTRLTVV.

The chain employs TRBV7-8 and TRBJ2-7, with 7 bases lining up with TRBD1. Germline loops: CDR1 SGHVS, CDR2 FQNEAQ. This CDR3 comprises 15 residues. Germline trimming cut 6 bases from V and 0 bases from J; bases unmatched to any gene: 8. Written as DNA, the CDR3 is TGTGCCAGCAGACCAAACAGGGGACCCTCCTACGAGCAGTACTTC. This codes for CASRPNRGPSYEQYF.

The CDR3 loop reads CASSQGTSGRDVYNEQFF. The CDR3 DNA reads as TGTGCCAGCAGCCAAGGCACTAGCGGGAGGGATGTCTACAATGAGCAGTTCTTC. The chain combines TRBV4-2 with TRBJ2-1, with 13 bases identical to TRBD2. The CDR3 contains 18 residues. V dropped 1 base and J dropped 3; count of bases not matched to a gene: 6. Germline lookup yields CDR1 LGHNA and CDR2 YNFKEQ.

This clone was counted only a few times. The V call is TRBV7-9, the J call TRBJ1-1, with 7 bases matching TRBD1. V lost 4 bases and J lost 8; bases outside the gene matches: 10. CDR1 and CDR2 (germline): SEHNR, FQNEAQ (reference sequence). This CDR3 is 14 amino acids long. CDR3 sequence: CASSSFRQGWEAFF. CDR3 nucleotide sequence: TGTGCCAGCAGCTCCTTTAGACAGGGTTGGGAAGCTTTCTTT.

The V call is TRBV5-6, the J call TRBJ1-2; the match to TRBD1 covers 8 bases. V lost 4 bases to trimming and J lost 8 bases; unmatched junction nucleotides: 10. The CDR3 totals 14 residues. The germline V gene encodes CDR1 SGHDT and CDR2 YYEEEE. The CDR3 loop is CASSDPDRGGGYTF. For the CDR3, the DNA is TGTGCCAGCAGCGACCCTGACAGGGGTGGAGGCTACACCTTC.

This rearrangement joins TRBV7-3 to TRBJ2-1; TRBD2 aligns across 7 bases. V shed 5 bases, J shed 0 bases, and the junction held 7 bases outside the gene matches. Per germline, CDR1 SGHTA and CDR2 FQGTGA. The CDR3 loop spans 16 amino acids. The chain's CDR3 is CASSTNGGTSYNEQFF. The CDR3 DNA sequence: TGTGCCAGCAGCACCAACGGGGGGACCTCCTACAATGAGCAGTTCTTC. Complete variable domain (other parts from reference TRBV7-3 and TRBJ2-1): GAGVSQTPSNKVTEKGKYVELRCDPISGHTALYWYRQSLGQGPEFLIYFQGTGAADDSGLPNDRFFAVRPEGSVSTLKIQRTERGDSAVYLCASSTNGGTSYNEQFFGPGTRLTVL.

Here the CDR3 reads CASSQREGGEKLFF. Here the CDR3 DNA reads TGCGCCAGCAGCCAACGTGAGGGTGGGGAAAAACTGTTTTTT. V is TRBV4-1 and J is TRBJ1-4; D gene ambiguous. Germline V gene data show CDR1 as MGHRA and CDR2 as YSYEKL. This CDR3 comprises 14 residues. Trimming shortened V by 2 bases and J by 8 bases, and 12 bases separated the two germline ends.